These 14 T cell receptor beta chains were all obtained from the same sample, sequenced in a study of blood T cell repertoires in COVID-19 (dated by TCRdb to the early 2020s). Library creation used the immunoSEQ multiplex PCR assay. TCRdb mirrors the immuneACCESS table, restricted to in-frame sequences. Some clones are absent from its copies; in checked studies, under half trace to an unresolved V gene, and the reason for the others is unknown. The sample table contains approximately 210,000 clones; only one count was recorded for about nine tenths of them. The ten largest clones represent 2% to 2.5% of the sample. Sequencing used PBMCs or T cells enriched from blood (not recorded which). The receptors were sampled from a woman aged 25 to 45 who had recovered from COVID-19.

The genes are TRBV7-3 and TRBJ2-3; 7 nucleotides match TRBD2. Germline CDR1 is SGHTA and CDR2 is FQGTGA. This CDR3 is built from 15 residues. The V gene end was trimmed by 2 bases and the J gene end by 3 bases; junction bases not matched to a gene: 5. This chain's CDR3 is CASSLDAGVTDTQYF. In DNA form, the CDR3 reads TGTGCCAGCAGCTTAGACGCGGGAGTGACAGATACGCAGTATTTT.

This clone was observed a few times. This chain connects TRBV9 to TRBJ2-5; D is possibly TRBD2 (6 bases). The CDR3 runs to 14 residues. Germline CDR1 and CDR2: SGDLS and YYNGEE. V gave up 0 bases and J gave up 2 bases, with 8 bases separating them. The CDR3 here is CASSVGTTQETQYF. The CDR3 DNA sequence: TGTGCCAGCAGCGTAGGGACTACTCAAGAGACCCAGTACTTC.

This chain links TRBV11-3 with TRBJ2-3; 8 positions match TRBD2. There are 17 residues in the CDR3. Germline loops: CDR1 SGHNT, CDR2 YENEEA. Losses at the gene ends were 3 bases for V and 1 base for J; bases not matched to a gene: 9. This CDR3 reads CASSFGQRESGTDTQYF. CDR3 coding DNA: TGTGCCAGCAGCTTCGGTCAGCGGGAGAGCGGCACAGATACGCAGTATTTT.

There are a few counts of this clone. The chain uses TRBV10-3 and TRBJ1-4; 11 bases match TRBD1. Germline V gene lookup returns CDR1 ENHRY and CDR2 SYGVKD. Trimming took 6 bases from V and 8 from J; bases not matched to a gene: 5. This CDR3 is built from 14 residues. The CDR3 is CAIRPGTGGEKLFF. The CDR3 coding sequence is TGTGCCATCAGGCCTGGGACAGGGGGGGAAAAACTGTTTTTT.

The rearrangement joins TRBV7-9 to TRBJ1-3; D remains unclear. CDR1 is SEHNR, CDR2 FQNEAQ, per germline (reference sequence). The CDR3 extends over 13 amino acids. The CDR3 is CAFEASSGNTIYF. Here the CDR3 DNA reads TGTGCTTTCGAGGCGAGCTCTGGAAACACCATATATTTT.

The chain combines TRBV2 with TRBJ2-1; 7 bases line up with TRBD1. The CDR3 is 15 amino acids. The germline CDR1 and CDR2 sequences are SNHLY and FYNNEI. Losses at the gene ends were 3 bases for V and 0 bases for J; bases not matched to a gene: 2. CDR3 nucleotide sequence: TGTGCCAGCAGTGAGGACAGGAGCTCCTACAATGAGCAGTTCTTC. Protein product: CASSEDRSSYNEQFF. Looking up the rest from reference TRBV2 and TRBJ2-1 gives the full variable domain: EPEVTQTPSHQVTQMGQEVILRCVPISNHLYFYWYRQILGQKVEFLVSFYNNEISEKSEIFDDQFSVERPDGSNFTLKIRSTKLEDSAMYFCASSEDRSSYNEQFFGPGTRLTVL.

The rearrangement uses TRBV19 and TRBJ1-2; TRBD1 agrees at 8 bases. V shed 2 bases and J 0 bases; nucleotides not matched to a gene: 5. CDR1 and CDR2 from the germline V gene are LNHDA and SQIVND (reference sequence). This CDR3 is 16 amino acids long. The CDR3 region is CASSIMTGDTNYGYTF. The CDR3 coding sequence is TGTGCCAGTAGTATAATGACAGGGGACACTAACTATGGCTACACCTTC.

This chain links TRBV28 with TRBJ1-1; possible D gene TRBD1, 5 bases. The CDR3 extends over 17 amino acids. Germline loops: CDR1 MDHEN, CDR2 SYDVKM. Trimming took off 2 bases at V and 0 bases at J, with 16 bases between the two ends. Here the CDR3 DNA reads TGTGCCAGCAGTTTACCCCAGGGTCCCGTAATGAACACTGAAGCTTTCTTT. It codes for CASSLPQGPVMNTEAFF.

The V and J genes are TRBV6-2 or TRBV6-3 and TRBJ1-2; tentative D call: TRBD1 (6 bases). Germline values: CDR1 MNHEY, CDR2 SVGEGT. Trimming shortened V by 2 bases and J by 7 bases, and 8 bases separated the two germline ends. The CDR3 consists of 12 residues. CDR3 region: CASSYTGTGYTF. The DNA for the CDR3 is TGTGCCAGCAGTTACACAGGGACTGGCTACACCTTC.

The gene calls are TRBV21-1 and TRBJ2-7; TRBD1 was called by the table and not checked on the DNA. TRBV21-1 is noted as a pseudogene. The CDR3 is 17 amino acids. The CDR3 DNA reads TGTGCCAGCAGCCAGGGGTCCGGGACAGGGTACTCCTACGAGCAGTACTTC. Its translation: CASSQGSGTGYSYEQYF.

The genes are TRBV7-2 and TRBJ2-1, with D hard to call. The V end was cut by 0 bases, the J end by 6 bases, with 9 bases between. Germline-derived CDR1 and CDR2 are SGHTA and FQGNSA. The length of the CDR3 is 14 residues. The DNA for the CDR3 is TGTGCCAGCAGCTTAGCGTCCCGAGCCAATGAGCAGTTCTTC. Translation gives CASSLASRANEQFF.

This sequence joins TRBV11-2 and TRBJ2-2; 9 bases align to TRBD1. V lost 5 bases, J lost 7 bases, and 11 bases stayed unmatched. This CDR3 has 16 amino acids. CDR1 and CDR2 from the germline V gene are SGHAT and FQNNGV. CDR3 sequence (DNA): TGTGCCAGCAGCCCGATTGAGGGGACAGGGCACGGGGAGCTGTTTTTT. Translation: CASSPIEGTGHGELFF.

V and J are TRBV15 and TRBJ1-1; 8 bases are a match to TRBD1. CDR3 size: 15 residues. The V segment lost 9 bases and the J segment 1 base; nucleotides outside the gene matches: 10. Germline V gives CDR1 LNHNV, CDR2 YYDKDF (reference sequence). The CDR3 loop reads CATSDRGRRNTEAFF. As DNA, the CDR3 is TGTGCCACATCAGACAGGGGAAGGAGGAACACTGAAGCTTTCTTT. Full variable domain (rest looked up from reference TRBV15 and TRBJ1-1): DAMVIQNPRYQVTQFGKPVTLSCSQTLNHNVMYWYQQKSSQAPKLLFHYYDKDFNNEADTPDNFQSRRPNTSFCFLDIRSPGLGDTAMYLCATSDRGRRNTEAFFGQGTRLTVV.

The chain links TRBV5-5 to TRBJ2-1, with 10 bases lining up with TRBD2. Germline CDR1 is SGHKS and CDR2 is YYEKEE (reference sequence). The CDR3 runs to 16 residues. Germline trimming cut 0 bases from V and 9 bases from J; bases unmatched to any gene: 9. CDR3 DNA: TGTGCCAGCAGCTTGGAAAGCGGGAGGGCCTCTAGTGAGCAGTTCTTC. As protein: CASSLESGRASSEQFF.